These 19 T cell receptor beta chains originate from one sample sequenced in a study of cytomegalovirus exposure and HLA in healthy donors (dated by TCRdb to 2016 to 2017). Library construction relied on the immunoSEQ multiplex PCR assay. For the multiplex PCR, a mixture combining 60 forward primers for TCR Vbeta segments and 13 reverse primers for TCR Jbeta segments was used. TCRdb took this table from immuneACCESS and kept in-frame rearrangements with V and J called. Such tables lack part of the clones; where checked against another copy, unresolved V genes explain under half of the gap, and the rest is unexplained. The sample contains nearly 110,000 clones, about 76% of them found a single time. Around 5.8% of the sample is taken by the ten largest. Specimen: PBMCs. These receptors all stem from a woman aged 45 to 65 in good health and CMV-seropositive.

This clone turned up a few times. V is TRBV28 and J is TRBJ1-2, with D hard to call. The CDR3 spans 14 residues. Germline V gene sequence: CDR1 MDHEN, CDR2 SYDVKM. The V and J ends lost 4 bases and 8 bases respectively, with 17 bases between them. The CDR3 protein is CASSSPSFTLGYTF. The CDR3 DNA sequence: TGTGCCAGCAGTTCCCCATCGTTCACTTTGGGCTACACCTTC.

The chain carries TRBV10-2 and TRBJ1-3; weak D call: TRBD1 (6 bases). This CDR3 spans 14 amino acids. Trimming pared 8 bases from V and 4 bases from J, leaving 15 bases between. The germline gives CDR1 WSHSY, CDR2 SAAADI. CDR3 coding DNA: TGCGCCAGCGGCCTGGGAGGGACAGGAAACACCATATATTTT. It codes for CASGLGGTGNTIYF.

The chain employs TRBV30 and TRBJ1-6; 8 positions agree with TRBD1. This CDR3 has 19 residues. The ends lost 4 bases at V and 7 bases at J; junction bases unmatched: 21. Looked up from germline, CDR1 is GTSNPN and CDR2 is SVGIG (reference sequence). The CDR3: CAWTTRQGRRKAENSPLHF. The CDR3 nucleotides are TGTGCCTGGACCACTAGACAGGGGAGACGAAAGGCGGAGAATTCACCCCTCCACTTT.

J is TRBJ1-2 and V is TRBV6-5; TRBD1 agrees at 10 bases. This CDR3 has 14 amino acids. Germline V gives CDR1 MNHEY, CDR2 SVGAGI. The V gene end was trimmed by 7 bases and the J gene end by 7 bases; junction bases not matched to a gene: 9. CDR3 nucleotide sequence: TGTGCCAGCACCAGACCGGGACAGGGGTTTGGCTACACCTTC. It specifies CASTRPGQGFGYTF.

This chain connects TRBV7-2 to TRBJ1-2; D possibly corresponds to TRBD1 (5 bases). The CDR3 extends over 14 amino acids. Germline lookup yields CDR1 SGHTA and CDR2 FQGNSA. Trimming pared 2 bases from V and 6 bases from J, leaving 13 bases between. The CDR3 loop reads CASSLNQGSDGYTF. The CDR3 coding sequence is TGTGCCAGCAGCTTAAACCAGGGATCTGATGGCTACACCTTC.

The J gene is TRBJ2-7, the V gene TRBV6-1; D gene ambiguous. The germline gives CDR1 MNHNS, CDR2 SASEGT. Trimming shortened V by 2 bases and J by 2 bases, and 10 bases separated the two germline ends. The CDR3 has 14 amino acids. The CDR3 reads CASSERYNAYEQYF. The CDR3 DNA is TGTGCCAGCAGTGAAAGATACAACGCCTACGAGCAGTACTTC.

The rearrangement links TRBV6-1 to TRBJ2-7; D is unclear. Germline CDR1 MNHNS, CDR2 SASEGT. The ends were cut back, 4 bases at V and 3 bases at J, with 16 bases in the middle. The CDR3 consists of 15 residues. The CDR3 region is CASSGLGRSYYEQYF. In nucleotides, the CDR3 is TGTGCCAGCAGTGGGTTAGGCCGGAGTTACTACGAGCAGTACTTC.

This rearrangement joins TRBV7-9 to TRBJ2-1; possibly TRBD2 for D (7 bases). Trimming left V 7 bases short and J 0 bases short, with 22 bases between. The CDR3 contains 18 residues. Germline V CDR1 and CDR2: SEHNR, FQNEAQ (reference sequence). CDR3 region: CASKGGGRSNDSYNEQFF. The CDR3 DNA sequence: TGTGCCAGCAAGGGCGGGGGCCGATCCAACGACTCCTACAATGAGCAGTTCTTC.

This clone was recorded only once. The rearrangement uses TRBV11-2 and TRBJ2-1, with D tentatively TRBD2 (5 bases). CDR1 is SGHAT and CDR2 is FQNNGV in the germline V gene. This CDR3 is built from 17 residues. V shed 0 bases and J shed 3 bases, with 15 bases lying between them. The CDR3 DNA reads TGTGCCAGCAGCTTAGATCACGGACGGGAATACTACAATGAGCAGTTCTTC. Protein sequence: CASSLDHGREYYNEQFF.

The rearrangement uses TRBV30 and TRBJ1-3; the D gene is possibly TRBD1 (6 bases). The CDR3 contains 13 residues. Germline lookup yields CDR1 GTSNPN and CDR2 SVGIG (reference sequence). Deletions cut 4 bases from V and 8 bases from J, with 15 bases between. The CDR3 here is CAWTQQGSDTIYF. CDR3 DNA sequence: TGTGCCTGGACCCAACAGGGCTCGGACACCATATATTTT. The complete variable domain, with remaining parts taken from reference TRBV30 and TRBJ1-3, reads SQTIHQWPATLVQPVGSPLSLECTVEGTSNPNLYWYRQAAGRGLQLLFYSVGIGQISSEVPQNLSASRPQDRQFILSSKKLLLSDSGFYLCAWTQQGSDTIYFGEGSWLTVV.

This rearrangement joins TRBV7-6 to TRBJ2-7; 9 positions agree with TRBD1. V trimming: 1 base; J trimming: 3 bases; junction bases outside the gene matches: 4. This CDR3 has 15 residues. The germline V gene encodes CDR1 SGHVS and CDR2 FNYEAQ. CDR3 sequence: CASSLGGTGLYEQYF. The CDR3 bases are TGTGCCAGCAGCTTAGGAGGGACAGGGCTCTACGAGCAGTACTTC.

The CDR3 loop is CASSEWTRDYGYTF. CDR3 nucleotides: TGTGCCAGCAGTGAGTGGACAAGAGACTATGGCTACACCTTC. This chain connects TRBV25-1 to TRBJ1-2; a possible D gene is TRBD1 (5 bases). The CDR3 length is 14 residues. Germline assignment: CDR1 MGHDK and CDR2 SYGVNS. Trimming removed 3 bases at V and 3 bases at J, with 11 bases between.

There are a few counts of this clone. V is TRBV10-3 and J is TRBJ1-1, with D possibly matching TRBD1 (5 bases). The germline V gene encodes CDR1 ENHRY and CDR2 SYGVKD. V gave up 4 bases and J gave up 4 bases, with 10 bases separating them. This CDR3 comprises 13 residues. As DNA, the CDR3 is TGTGCCATCAGTGGATCGGGACTCACTGAAGCTTTCTTT. Translating gives CAISGSGLTEAFF.

This clone was counted a single time. This chain connects TRBV28 to TRBJ1-2, with 7 bases identical to TRBD1. The germline V gene encodes CDR1 MDHEN and CDR2 SYDVKM. Trimming removed 3 bases from V and 4 bases from J; junction bases left unmatched: 8. This CDR3 has 15 amino acids. The CDR3 DNA is TGTGCCAGCAGTTTGGGACAGTTGGCCTTCTATGGCTACACCTTC. It is translated as CASSLGQLAFYGYTF.

The chain employs TRBV9 and TRBJ1-2, with a weak D call TRBD1 (6 bases). This CDR3 has 17 amino acids. Germline V gene data show CDR1 as SGDLS and CDR2 as YYNGEE. V was shortened by 4 bases and J by 1 base, with 20 bases between the two germline ends. CDR3 sequence (DNA): TGTGCCAGCAGCTCGAGCCGGTCAGGGGCCTTTAACTATGGCTACACCTTC. It codes for CASSSSRSGAFNYGYTF.

This clone was found once. The chain has TRBV27 and TRBJ2-7, with TRBD2 matching 7 bases. The germline gives CDR1 MNHEY, CDR2 SMNVEV (reference sequence). This CDR3 region has 13 residues. Trimming cost V 6 bases and J 2 bases; bases outside gene matches: 4. The CDR3 DNA is TGTGCCAGCAGCCGGGGACTAACCTACGAGCAGTACTTC. Amino acids: CASSRGLTYEQYF.

The V call is TRBV6-6, the J call TRBJ1-1; no clear D. The ends were cut back, 4 bases at V and 4 bases at J, with 7 bases in the middle. CDR3 length: 12 residues. CDR1 and CDR2 (germline): MNHNY, SVGAGI (reference sequence). The CDR3 DNA sequence: TGTGCCAGCAGTTTGCCGGTCACTGAAGCTTTCTTT. Translating it yields CASSLPVTEAFF.

V and J are TRBV7-9 and TRBJ1-2, with no clear D. Germline values: CDR1 SEHNR, CDR2 FQNEAQ (reference sequence). V dropped 5 bases and J dropped 4 bases, with 8 bases sitting between them. The CDR3 is made up of 12 amino acids. The CDR3 protein is CASSEESYGYTF. The CDR3 nucleotides are TGTGCCAGCAGCGAGGAATCCTATGGCTACACCTTC.

Regarding this clone: This sample includes further DNA sequences coding for the same CDR3. V is TRBV7-2 and J is TRBJ1-1, with a tentative D call TRBD1 (5 bases). The CDR3 extends over 16 amino acids. Trimming cost V 5 bases and J 3 bases, with 19 bases left between them. The germline CDR1 and CDR2 sequences are SGHTA and FQGNSA. In DNA form, the CDR3 reads TGTGCCAGCAGCCGCATATTCCCCGGGGGGGACACTGAAGCTTTCTTT. Protein sequence: CASSRIFPGGDTEAFF.